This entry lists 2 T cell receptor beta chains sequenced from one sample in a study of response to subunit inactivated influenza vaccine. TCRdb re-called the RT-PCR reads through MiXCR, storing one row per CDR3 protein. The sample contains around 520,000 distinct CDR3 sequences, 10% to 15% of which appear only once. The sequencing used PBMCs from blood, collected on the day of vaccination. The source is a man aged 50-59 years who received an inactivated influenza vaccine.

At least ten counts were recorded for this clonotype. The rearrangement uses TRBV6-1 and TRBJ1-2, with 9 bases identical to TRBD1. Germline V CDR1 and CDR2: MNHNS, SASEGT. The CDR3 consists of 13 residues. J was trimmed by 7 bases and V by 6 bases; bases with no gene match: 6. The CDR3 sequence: CASRAGTGFGYTF. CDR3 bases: TGTGCCAGCAGAGCCGGGACAGGGTTTGGCTACACCTTC.

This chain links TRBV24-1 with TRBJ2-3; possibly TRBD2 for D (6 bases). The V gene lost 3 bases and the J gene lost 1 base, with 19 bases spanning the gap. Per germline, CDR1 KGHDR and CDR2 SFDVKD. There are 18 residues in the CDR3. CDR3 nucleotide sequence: TGTGCCACCAGTGATCACAAATGGACTACCTCGGGCACAGATACGCAGTATTTT. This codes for CATSDHKWTTSGTDTQYF.